A single sample gave rise to the 27 T cell receptor beta chains below, sequenced in a study of shared clonotypes between healthy human individuals. Using immunoSEQ multiplex PCR, the repertoire was profiled, and TCRdb retains in-frame clones only, with some absent. The sample lists around 2.5 million clones, approximately 94% occurring once. The sample was naive CD4+ T cells from PBMCs. Subset denoted: CD45RA+ positively selected. The source is a man between 18 and 35 years old in good health. Some clones in this sample may be carry-over from other donors' samples.

This clone was seen a single time. This CDR3 is also generated by other DNA sequences in the sample. The chain links TRBV6-1 to TRBJ2-1; D uncertain. V lost 3 bases to trimming and J lost 5 bases, with 8 bases between them. The V gene's germline CDR1 is MNHNS and CDR2 SASEGT. This CDR3 contains 13 residues. The CDR3 region is CASSENTDNEQFF. The CDR3 nucleotides read TGTGCCAGCAGTGAGAACACCGACAATGAGCAGTTCTTC.

The V gene is TRBV4-1, the J gene TRBJ2-1; D not certain. This CDR3 is 15 amino acids long. Trimming pared 3 bases from V and 7 bases from J, leaving 16 bases between. Germline CDR1 MGHRA, CDR2 YSYEKL. The CDR3 protein is CASSQAAEYVNEQFF. As DNA, the CDR3 is TGCGCCAGCAGCCAGGCCGCGGAGTACGTAAATGAGCAGTTCTTC.

This clone was counted a single time. The genes are TRBV9 and TRBJ1-1; D is uncertain. The V gene lost 0 bases and the J gene lost 4 bases, with 13 bases spanning the gap. The germline V gene encodes CDR1 SGDLS and CDR2 YYNGEE. This CDR3 is built from 15 residues. The CDR3 is CASSVGSPEGTEAFF. As DNA, the CDR3 is TGTGCCAGCAGCGTAGGGTCGCCAGAAGGCACTGAAGCTTTCTTT.

The chain is built from TRBV5-4 and TRBJ2-1, with 11 positions matching TRBD1. The germline gives CDR1 SGHNT, CDR2 YYREEE (reference sequence). The V segment lost 4 bases and the J segment 0 bases; nucleotides outside the gene matches: 6. The CDR3 spans 17 residues. Here the CDR3 reads CASSIGTGGDSYNEQFF. The CDR3 nucleotides read TGTGCCAGCAGCATAGGGACAGGGGGAGACTCCTACAATGAGCAGTTCTTC.

V usage is TRBV4-2 and J usage is TRBJ2-2, with 7 nucleotides matching TRBD2. Germline values: CDR1 LGHNA, CDR2 YNFKEQ. Trimming at V came to 4 bases and at J to 7 bases, leaving 9 bases not matched to a gene. This CDR3 contains 15 residues. CDR3 sequence (DNA): TGTGCCAGCAGCCCGCTGGCGGGAGACCACGGGGAGCTGTTTTTT. Protein sequence: CASSPLAGDHGELFF.

The V and J genes are TRBV5-1 and TRBJ1-4, with 7 bases identical to TRBD1. The trim removed 2 bases at V and 0 bases at J, leaving 7 bases unmatched. The CDR3 is made up of 17 amino acids. The germline CDR1 and CDR2 sequences are SGHRS and YFSETQ. The CDR3, as DNA: TGCGCCAGCAGCTTAGGACAGGCCTTACCAACTAATGAAAAACTGTTTTTT. Translating gives CASSLGQALPTNEKLFF.

The rearrangement links TRBV28 to TRBJ2-7; TRBD2 matches 9 bases. The CDR3 length is 16 residues. Germline loops: CDR1 MDHEN, CDR2 SYDVKM. Trimming removed 4 bases from V and 7 bases from J; junction bases left unmatched: 14. The chain's CDR3 is CASSSTPSGRSAEQYF. The CDR3 DNA sequence: TGTGCCAGCAGTTCGACCCCCAGCGGGAGGTCGGCGGAGCAGTACTTC.

V and J are TRBV2 and TRBJ1-2; 10 bases line up with TRBD1. The V and J ends lost 1 base and 5 bases, in that order; junction bases with no gene match: 1. Germline-derived CDR1 and CDR2 are SNHLY and FYNNEI. The length of the CDR3 is 14 residues. Written as DNA, the CDR3 is TGTGCCAGCAGTGAAGGACAGGGGGCTTATGGCTACACCTTC. It is translated as CASSEGQGAYGYTF.

The chain is built from TRBV2 and TRBJ1-1; D remains ambiguous. The germline V gene encodes CDR1 SNHLY and CDR2 FYNNEI. V was trimmed by 4 bases and J by 6 bases, leaving 15 bases between them. The CDR3 contains 14 residues. In nucleotides, the CDR3 is TGTGCCAGCAGTGGACTGAGAGGGTTTGCTGAAGCTTTCTTT. The encoded protein is CASSGLRGFAEAFF.

This clone was detected only a few times. CDR3 in amino acids: CASSAGKPQHF. The CDR3, as DNA: TGTGCCAGCAGTGCGGGAAAGCCCCAGCATTTT. The chain employs TRBV2 and TRBJ1-5; D is uncertain. This CDR3 spans 11 amino acids. Per the germline V gene, CDR1 is SNHLY and CDR2 is FYNNEI. V lost 4 bases and J lost 8, with 6 bases in between.

This clone was counted a single time. The genes are TRBV11-2 and TRBJ2-3; D may be TRBD2 (6 bases). This CDR3 has 15 residues. Germline V gives CDR1 SGHAT, CDR2 FQNNGV. Deletions cut 2 bases from V and 0 bases from J, with 9 bases between. DNA for the CDR3: TGTGCCAGCAGCTTACGAGGGACTAGCACAGATACGCAGTATTTT. Translated: CASSLRGTSTDTQYF.

As DNA, the CDR3 is TGTGCCAGCAGCCGCGCAACAGGGGGCCCGGCCGGGGAGCTGTTTTTT. Its protein is CASSRATGGPAGELFF. The V and J genes are TRBV27 and TRBJ2-2; 9 bases are shared with TRBD1. Trimming at V came to 6 bases and at J to 6 bases, leaving 11 bases not matched to a gene. The CDR3 sequence is 16 residues long. CDR1 and CDR2 (germline): MNHEY, SMNVEV (reference sequence).

The chain joins TRBV10-3 to TRBJ2-2; TRBD1 is a possible D gene (5 bases). CDR3 length equals 15 residues. The ends were cut back, 2 bases at V and 6 bases at J, with 13 bases in the middle. Germline CDR1 is ENHRY and CDR2 is SYGVKD. CDR3 protein: CAISENSGRAGELFF. CDR3 sequence (DNA): TGTGCCATCAGTGAGAATTCAGGGCGAGCCGGGGAGCTGTTTTTT.

The gene calls are TRBV27 and TRBJ2-1, with 8 bases that match TRBD2. The CDR3 sequence is 19 residues long. The germline CDR1 and CDR2 sequences are MNHEY and SMNVEV (reference sequence). V gave up 4 bases and J gave up 5 bases; unmatched junction bases: 19. The CDR3 sequence: CASSSALAGPRQGHNEQFF. CDR3 bases: TGTGCCAGCAGTTCTGCCCTAGCGGGCCCCCGCCAGGGGCACAATGAGCAGTTCTTC.

This clone was found once. This rearrangement joins TRBV11-2 to TRBJ2-1; a weak D match, TRBD2 (5 bases). Germline V gives CDR1 SGHAT, CDR2 FQNNGV. This CDR3 has 13 residues. Trimming took 1 base from V and 8 from J, leaving 9 bases between them. CDR3 DNA sequence: TGTGCCAGCAGCTTAGTCGGGCGGGATGAGCAGTTCTTC. It specifies CASSLVGRDEQFF.

This chain uses TRBV11-2 with TRBJ1-2, with D maybe TRBD1 (5 bases). Germline V CDR1 and CDR2: SGHAT, FQNNGV. CDR3 length: 17 amino acids. V lost 6 bases and J lost 0, with 20 bases in between. The CDR3 is CASRQRRAGRANYGYTF. The CDR3 DNA sequence: TGTGCCAGCAGACAACGGCGGGCAGGGAGAGCTAACTATGGCTACACCTTC.

For this clone: Other DNA sequences within the sample encode an identical CDR3. The J gene is TRBJ2-1, the V gene TRBV5-1; the D gene is possibly TRBD2 (5 bases). This CDR3 is built from 15 residues. Trimming took 0 bases from V and 1 from J, leaving 8 bases between them. Germline lookup yields CDR1 SGHRS and CDR2 YFSETQ. The CDR3 coding sequence is TGCGCCAGCAGCTTGGCCGCGGGTTCCTACAATGAGCAGTTCTTC. As protein: CASSLAAGSYNEQFF.

This chain uses TRBV14 with TRBJ1-2; the D gene is possibly TRBD1 (5 bases). V lost 3 bases, J lost 7 bases, and 15 bases lay in between. The CDR3 totals 14 residues. Germline CDR1 and CDR2: SGHDN and FVKESK. CDR3 coding DNA: TGTGCCAGCAGCCACCAAATAGGGGAGACTGGCTACACCTTC. Its translation: CASSHQIGETGYTF.

The J gene is TRBJ2-1, the V gene TRBV5-1; 8 bases align to TRBD1. Losses at the gene ends were 0 bases for V and 9 bases for J; bases not matched to a gene: 8. CDR1 and CDR2 (germline): SGHRS, YFSETQ. This CDR3 has 15 residues. Here the CDR3 reads CASSLEGQGYSEQFF. CDR3 bases: TGCGCCAGCAGCTTGGAAGGACAGGGTTATTCTGAGCAGTTCTTC.

The J gene is TRBJ2-1, the V gene TRBV27, with 10 nucleotides matching TRBD2. The CDR3 is 16 residues long. V shed 7 bases and J 6 bases; nucleotides not matched to a gene: 12. Germline CDR1 is MNHEY and CDR2 is SMNVEV (reference sequence). The CDR3: CASIANGLAGANEQFF. The CDR3 DNA is TGTGCCAGCATCGCTAATGGTCTAGCGGGAGCCAATGAGCAGTTCTTC.

CDR3 in amino acids: CASSDSRGLETQYF. The DNA of the CDR3 is TGTGCCAGCAGTGACTCCCGGGGTTTGGAGACCCAGTACTTC. V gene TRBV6-1 combines with J gene TRBJ2-5, with D perhaps matching TRBD2 (5 bases). CDR1 is MNHNS and CDR2 is SASEGT in the germline V gene. This CDR3 is 14 amino acids long. Trimming left V 3 bases short and J 5 bases short, with 13 bases between.

The V and J genes are TRBV11-2 and TRBJ1-3; no definite D call. The CDR3 extends over 12 amino acids. The V and J ends lost 6 bases and 8 bases respectively, with 11 bases between them. The germline V gene has CDR1 SGHAT and CDR2 FQNNGV. CDR3 protein: CASRRSSDTIYF. The CDR3 bases are TGTGCCAGCAGACGATCCTCCGACACCATATATTTT.

The chain joins TRBV9 to TRBJ1-2, with 8 bases that match TRBD1. With 3 bases clipped from V and 4 bases from J, the junction kept 8 bases outside the gene matches. Per germline, CDR1 SGDLS and CDR2 YYNGEE. CDR3 length equals 15 residues. The CDR3 sequence: CASSGTRGRSYGYTF. The CDR3 DNA is TGTGCCAGCAGCGGCACCAGGGGGCGCAGCTATGGCTACACCTTC.

J is TRBJ1-4 and V is TRBV30, with 9 nucleotides matching TRBD1. CDR1 and CDR2 (germline): GTSNPN, SVGIG (reference sequence). The CDR3 is 15 residues long. The J segment lost 6 bases and the V segment lost 3 bases, leaving 8 bases of the junction unmatched. CDR3 loop: CAWSVIQGADEKLFF. In DNA form, the CDR3 reads TGTGCCTGGAGCGTAATACAGGGGGCGGATGAAAAACTGTTTTTT.

This chain connects TRBV30 to TRBJ1-2; D perhaps matches TRBD1 (5 bases). Germline CDR1 is GTSNPN and CDR2 is SVGIG (reference sequence). The V end was cut by 3 bases, the J end by 8 bases, with 22 bases between. The CDR3 has 15 residues. CDR3 in DNA: TGTGCCTGGAGCTGGGGCGCGGCCCCGAGATGGGGCTACACCTTC. Translating gives CAWSWGAAPRWGYTF.

This CDR3 is CASRSFSGRFGEQYF. CDR3 in DNA: TGTGCCAGCAGGAGTTTTAGCGGGAGATTTGGCGAGCAGTACTTC. This chain connects TRBV28 to TRBJ2-7; 9 bases match TRBD2. Trimming removed 6 bases from V and 6 bases from J; junction bases left unmatched: 12. The CDR3 consists of 15 residues. Germline values: CDR1 MDHEN, CDR2 SYDVKM.

This clone was seen a single time. This chain connects TRBV2 to TRBJ2-2; D is undetermined. The CDR3 has 14 amino acids. V lost 2 bases and J lost 5, with 9 bases in between. Germline loops: CDR1 SNHLY, CDR2 FYNNEI. In DNA form, the CDR3 reads TGTGCCAGCAGTGAAACTACTCGTACCGGGGAGCTGTTTTTT. Translated, it gives CASSETTRTGELFF.